The sample holds one count of the clone carrying this TCR beta chain. The data were taken from a study of blood T cell repertoires in COVID-19. Study overall: Samples representing acute and convalescent COVID-19 were sourced from the United States, Italy and Spain. PBMCs, B-cell-depleted T cells, or T cells provided the cDNA or gDNA that made up the material.

Sequencing used immunoSEQ multiplex PCR; TCRdb keeps in-frame clones, though not all of them. The data hold approximately 390,000 clones, with nearly 90% observed a single time. The V gene lost 0 bases and the J gene lost 4 bases, with 7 bases spanning the gap. Germline loops: CDR1 WSHSY, CDR2 SAAADI. This CDR3 is 13 amino acids long. The material sequenced was PBMCs or T cells enriched from blood (not recorded which). This chain uses TRBV10-2 with TRBJ2-7, with D uncertain. The sequence was collected from a woman aged 35 to 49 with acute COVID-19. CDR3 sequence reads: CASSESIEYEQYF. DNA for the CDR3: TGCGCCAGCAGTGAGTCGATTGAGTACGAGCAGTACTTC.